Following are 2 T cell receptor beta chains from one sample sequenced in a study of CD8 T cells in ankylosing spondylitis. Regarding the study as a whole: One TCR beta motif, made up of 7 or 8 highly homologous variants, appeared characteristic of ankylosing spondylitis blood.

TCRdb re-analysed the 5' RACE reads in MiXCR, keeping a single row per CDR3 protein. The data hold more than 500,000 distinct CDR3 sequences, with roughly 5.3% observed a single time. What these receptors recognize is not known. The specimen sequenced was blood, either unsorted or a sorted T cell fraction (not recorded which). These receptors came from a male donor with ankylosing spondylitis.

The gene calls are TRBV20-1 and TRBJ2-3; 10 bases map to TRBD1. Germline lookup yields CDR1 DFQATT and CDR2 SNEGSKA (reference sequence). V lost 8 bases to trimming and J lost 11 bases; unmatched junction nucleotides: 10. This CDR3 contains 12 residues. The CDR3 DNA sequence: TGCAGTTGGGACAGGGGCCACCTTGGGCAGTATTTT. It codes for CSWDRGHLGQYF.

This clonotype was picked up many times. The chain joins TRBV7-3 to TRBJ2-3; no clear D gene. This CDR3 comprises 15 residues. Germline CDR1 reads SGHTA; CDR2 reads FQGTGA. The ends were cut back, 5 bases at V and 1 base at J, with 13 bases in the middle. CDR3 DNA: TGTGCCAGCAGCGGGGTAGTGGTGGGCACAGATACGCAGTATTTT. Its translation is CASSGVVVGTDTQYF.